This TCR beta chain is drawn from a study of cytomegalovirus exposure and HLA in healthy donors. Sequenced by immunoSEQ multiplex PCR; TCRdb stores in-frame clones only, minus some. The table lists about 64,000 clones, roughly 90% of them singletons, with approximately 1.7% in the top ten. This clone was detected once. What it binds is unknown. Study-wide points: In vitro, three CMV-associated chains proved specific for CMV antigens. It was reported that the classifier diagnosed cytomegalovirus status with high specificity and sensitivity in both the original and validation cohorts. Most TCRs appeared rarely, but some public TCRs recurred in many donors. 164 TCR beta chains were listed as cytomegalovirus-associated.

The clonotype comes from a woman in her late teens or twenties in good health and CMV-seronegative. The sample consisted of PBMCs.

The CDR3: CASSQPSGGAFEQFF. Written as DNA, the CDR3 is TGTGCCAGCAGCCAACCGAGCGGGGGGGCCTTTGAGCAGTTCTTC. V and J are TRBV4-2 and TRBJ2-1; 10 nucleotides agree with TRBD2. Losses at the gene ends were 2 bases for V and 9 bases for J; bases not matched to a gene: 7. The germline V gene encodes CDR1 LGHNA and CDR2 YNFKEQ. CDR3 size: 15 residues.